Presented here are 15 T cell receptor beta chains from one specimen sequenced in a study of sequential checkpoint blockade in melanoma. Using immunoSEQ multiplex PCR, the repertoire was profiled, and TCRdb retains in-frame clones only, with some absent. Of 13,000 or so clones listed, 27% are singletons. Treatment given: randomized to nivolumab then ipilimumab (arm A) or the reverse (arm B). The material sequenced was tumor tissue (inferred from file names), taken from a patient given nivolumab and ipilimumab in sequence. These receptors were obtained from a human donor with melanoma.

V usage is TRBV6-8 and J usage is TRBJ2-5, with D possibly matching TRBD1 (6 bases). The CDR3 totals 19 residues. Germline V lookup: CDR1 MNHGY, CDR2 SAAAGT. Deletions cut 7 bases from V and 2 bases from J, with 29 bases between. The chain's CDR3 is CASMSPTLRGTQIQETQYF. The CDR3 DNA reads TGTGCCAGCATGAGTCCCACTCTGAGGGGGACACAGATACAAGAGACCCAGTACTTC.

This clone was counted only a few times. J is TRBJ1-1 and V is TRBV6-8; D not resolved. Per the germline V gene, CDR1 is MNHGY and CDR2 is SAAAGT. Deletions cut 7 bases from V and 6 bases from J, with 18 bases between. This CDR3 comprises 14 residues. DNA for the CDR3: TGTGCCAGCACCACCCGGCGAGGACGGGCTGAAGCTTTCTTT. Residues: CASTTRRGRAEAFF.

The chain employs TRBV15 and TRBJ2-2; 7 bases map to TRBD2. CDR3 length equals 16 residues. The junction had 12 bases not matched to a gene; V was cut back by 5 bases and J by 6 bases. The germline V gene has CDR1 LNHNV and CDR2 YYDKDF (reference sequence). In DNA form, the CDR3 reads TGTGCCACCAGCCCGCTTGCGGGAGAGGTTGCCGGGGAGCTGTTTTTT. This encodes CATSPLAGEVAGELFF.

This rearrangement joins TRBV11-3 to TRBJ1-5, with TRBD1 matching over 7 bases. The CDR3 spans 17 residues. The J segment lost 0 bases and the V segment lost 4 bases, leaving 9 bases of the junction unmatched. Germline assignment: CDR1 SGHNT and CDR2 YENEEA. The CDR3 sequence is CASSSGQAGASNQPQHF. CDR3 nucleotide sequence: TGTGCCAGCAGCTCTGGACAGGCTGGCGCTAGCAATCAGCCCCAGCATTTT.

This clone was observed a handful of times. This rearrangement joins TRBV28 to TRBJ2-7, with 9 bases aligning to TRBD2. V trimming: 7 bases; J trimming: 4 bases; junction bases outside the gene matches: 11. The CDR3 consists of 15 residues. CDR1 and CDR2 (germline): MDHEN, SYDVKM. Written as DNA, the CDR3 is TGTGCCAGCACCGGAGAGACTAGCGGAAGTTACGAGCAGTACTTC. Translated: CASTGETSGSYEQYF.

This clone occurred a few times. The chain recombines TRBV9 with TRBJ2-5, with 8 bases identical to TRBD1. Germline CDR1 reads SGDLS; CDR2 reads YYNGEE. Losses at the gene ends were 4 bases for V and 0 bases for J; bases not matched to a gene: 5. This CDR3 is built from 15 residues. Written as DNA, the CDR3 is TGTGCCAGCAGCAAGGACAGGGCTAACCAAGAGACCCAGTACTTC. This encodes CASSKDRANQETQYF.

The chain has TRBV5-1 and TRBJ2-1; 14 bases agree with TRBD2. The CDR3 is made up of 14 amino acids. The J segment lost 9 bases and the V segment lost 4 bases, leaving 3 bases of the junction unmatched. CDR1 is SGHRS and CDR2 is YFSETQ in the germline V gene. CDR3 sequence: CASSGGLAGGEQFF. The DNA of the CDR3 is TGCGCCAGCAGCGGCGGACTAGCGGGAGGTGAGCAGTTCTTC.

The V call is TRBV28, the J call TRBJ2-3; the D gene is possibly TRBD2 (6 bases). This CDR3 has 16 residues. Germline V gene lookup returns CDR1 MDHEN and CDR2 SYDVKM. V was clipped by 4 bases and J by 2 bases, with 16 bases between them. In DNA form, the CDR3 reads TGTGCCAGCAGTTCAGGAAGGGCGGACTACACAGATACGCAGTATTTT. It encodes CASSSGRADYTDTQYF.

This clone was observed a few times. In nucleotides, the CDR3 is TGTGCCAGCAGTTACGGGGGTATGTACGAGCAGTACTTC. Its translation: CASSYGGMYEQYF. This sequence joins TRBV2 and TRBJ2-7, with D possibly TRBD2 on 6 matching bases. There are 13 residues in the CDR3. The germline V gene has CDR1 SNHLY and CDR2 FYNNEI. V was trimmed by 5 bases and J by 4 bases, leaving 12 bases between them.

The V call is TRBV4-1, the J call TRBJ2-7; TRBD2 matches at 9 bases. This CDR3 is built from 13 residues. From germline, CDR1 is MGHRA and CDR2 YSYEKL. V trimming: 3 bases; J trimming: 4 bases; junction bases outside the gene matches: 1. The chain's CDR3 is CASSHGLAYEQYF. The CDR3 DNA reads TGCGCCAGCAGCCACGGACTAGCGTACGAGCAGTACTTC.

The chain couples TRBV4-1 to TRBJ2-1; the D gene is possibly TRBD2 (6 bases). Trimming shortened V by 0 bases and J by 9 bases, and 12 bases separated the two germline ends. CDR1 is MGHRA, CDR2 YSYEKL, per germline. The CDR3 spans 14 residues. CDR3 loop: CASSQDRSEGEQFF. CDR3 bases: TGCGCCAGCAGCCAAGATAGATCGGAGGGTGAGCAGTTCTTC.

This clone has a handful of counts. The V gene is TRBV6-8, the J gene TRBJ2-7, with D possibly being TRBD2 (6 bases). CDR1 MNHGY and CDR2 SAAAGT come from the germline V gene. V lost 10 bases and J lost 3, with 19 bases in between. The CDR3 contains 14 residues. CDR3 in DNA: TGTGCCATCCGCCCCGCGGGGTACCTCTACGAGCAGTACTTC. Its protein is CAIRPAGYLYEQYF.

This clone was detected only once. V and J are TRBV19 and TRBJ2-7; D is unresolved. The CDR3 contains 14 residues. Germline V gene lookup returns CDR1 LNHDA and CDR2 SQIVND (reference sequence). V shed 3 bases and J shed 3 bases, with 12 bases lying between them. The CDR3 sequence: CASSIQGSDYEQYF. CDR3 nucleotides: TGTGCCAGTAGTATCCAAGGGTCAGACTACGAGCAGTACTTC.

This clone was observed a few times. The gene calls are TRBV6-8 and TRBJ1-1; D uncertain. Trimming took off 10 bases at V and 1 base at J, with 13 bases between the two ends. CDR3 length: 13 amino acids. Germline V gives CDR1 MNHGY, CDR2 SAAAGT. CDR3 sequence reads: CAIRLSENTEAFF. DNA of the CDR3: TGTGCCATCAGGCTCTCGGAGAACACTGAAGCTTTCTTT.

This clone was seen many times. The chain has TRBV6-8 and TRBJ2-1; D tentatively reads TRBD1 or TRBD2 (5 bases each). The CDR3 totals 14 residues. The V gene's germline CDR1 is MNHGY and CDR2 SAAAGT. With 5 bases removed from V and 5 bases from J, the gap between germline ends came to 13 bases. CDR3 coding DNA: TGTGCCAGCAGTCTGGCAGGGAGCAACAATGAGCAGTTCTTC. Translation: CASSLAGSNNEQFF.